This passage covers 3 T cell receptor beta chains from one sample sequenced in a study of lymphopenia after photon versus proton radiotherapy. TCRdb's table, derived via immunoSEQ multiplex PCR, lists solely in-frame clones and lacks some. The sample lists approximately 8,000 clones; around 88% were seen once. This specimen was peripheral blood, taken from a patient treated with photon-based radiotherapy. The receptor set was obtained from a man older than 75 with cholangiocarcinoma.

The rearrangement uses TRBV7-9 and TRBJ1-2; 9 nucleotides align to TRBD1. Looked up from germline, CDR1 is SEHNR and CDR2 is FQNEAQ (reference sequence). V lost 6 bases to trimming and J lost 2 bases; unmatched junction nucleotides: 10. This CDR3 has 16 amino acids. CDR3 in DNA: TGTGCCAGCAGGATCACGATCGGGACAGGGAACTATGGCTACACCTTC. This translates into CASRITIGTGNYGYTF.

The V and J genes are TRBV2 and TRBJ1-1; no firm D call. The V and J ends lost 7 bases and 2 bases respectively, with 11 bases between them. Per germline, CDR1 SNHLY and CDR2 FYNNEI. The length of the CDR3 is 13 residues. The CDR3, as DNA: TGTGCCAGCACGGGAGAGAGAAACACTGAAGCTTTCTTT. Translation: CASTGERNTEAFF.

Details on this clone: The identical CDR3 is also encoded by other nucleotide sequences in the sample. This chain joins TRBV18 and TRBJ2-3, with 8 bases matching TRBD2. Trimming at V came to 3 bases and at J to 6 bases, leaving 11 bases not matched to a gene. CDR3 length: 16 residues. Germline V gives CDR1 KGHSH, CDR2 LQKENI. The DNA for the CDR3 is TGTGCCAGCTCACCTGGGATAGCGGGGTCCACGGATACGCAGTATTTT. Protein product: CASSPGIAGSTDTQYF.